Each of the 26 T cell receptor beta chains below was sequenced from the same sample in a study of control samples from healthy donors and cancer patients. The repertoire was sequenced with immunoSEQ multiplex PCR; TCRdb's copy has only in-frame clones and lacks some. Among about 120,000 clones listed, roughly 91% were seen once. Sequenced: blood. Source of these receptors: a woman in her 70s in good health.

V is TRBV5-6 and J is TRBJ2-7; D gene uncertain. CDR1 and CDR2 (germline): SGHDT, YYEEEE. The CDR3 runs 16 residues. Trimming removed 1 base from V and 0 bases from J, with 14 bases in between. CDR3 amino acids: CASSLPGTVSSYEQYF. The CDR3 DNA sequence: TGTGCCAGCAGCTTGCCGGGCACGGTCAGCTCCTACGAGCAGTACTTC.

The chain links TRBV3-1 (or the pseudogene TRBV3-2) to TRBJ1-3; D not resolved. The germline V and J ends were trimmed by 2 bases and 4 bases, with 9 bases remaining between them. The CDR3 is 14 amino acids. CDR1 LGHDT and CDR2 YNNKEL come from the germline V gene (reference sequence). For the CDR3, the DNA is TGTGCCAGCAGCCAAACCTCGCGAGGAAACACCATATATTTT. Translation: CASSQTSRGNTIYF.

This rearrangement joins TRBV19 to TRBJ1-2; D ambiguous. V was pared by 0 bases and J by 8 bases, with 10 bases between. This CDR3 has 13 residues. Germline-derived CDR1 and CDR2 are LNHDA and SQIVND (reference sequence). The CDR3, as DNA: TGTGCCAGTAGTATAGATCGGGGAGGGGGCTACACCTTC. This translates into CASSIDRGGGYTF.

CDR3 residues: CASSLVGGTGNIQYF. CDR3 sequence (DNA): TGTGCCAGCAGCTTAGTTGGAGGGACAGGGAACATTCAGTACTTC. The chain employs TRBV11-2 and TRBJ2-4; 9 bases fit TRBD1. Looked up from germline, CDR1 is SGHAT and CDR2 is FQNNGV. This CDR3 comprises 15 residues. V was pared by 1 base and J by 7 bases, with 5 bases of the junction left unmatched.

The chain uses TRBV2 and TRBJ1-6, with D possibly matching TRBD1 (6 bases). This CDR3 has 18 residues. Germline V CDR1 and CDR2: SNHLY, FYNNEI. V was cut by 10 bases and J by 7 bases, with 29 bases left in between. CDR3 loop: CATRSVGGAGIGNSPLHF. The CDR3 nucleotides are TGTGCCACCCGGTCTGTTGGGGGGGCCGGGATTGGGAATTCACCCCTCCACTTT.

This sequence joins TRBV5-1 and TRBJ2-5; 9 bases are a match to TRBD2. This CDR3 region has 15 residues. Germline CDR1 and CDR2: SGHRS and YFSETQ. Unmatched junction bases numbered 4, after V lost 0 bases and J lost 4 bases. This CDR3 is CASSLVAGVVETQYF. The CDR3 nucleotides read TGCGCCAGCAGCTTGGTAGCGGGGGTAGTAGAGACCCAGTACTTC.

The J gene is TRBJ2-5, the V gene TRBV5-4; D remains ambiguous. Trimming left V 4 bases short and J 5 bases short, with 6 bases between. The CDR3 covers 11 residues. The germline V gene has CDR1 SGHNT and CDR2 YYREEE (reference sequence). The CDR3 region has the DNA TGTGCCAGCAGCCTCTCGGAGACCCAGTACTTC. This codes for CASSLSETQYF.

The chain is built from TRBV2 and TRBJ1-2; D gene uncertain. The CDR3 has 13 amino acids. The V gene's germline CDR1 is SNHLY and CDR2 FYNNEI. The V and J ends lost 6 bases and 4 bases respectively, with 12 bases between them. The CDR3 protein is CASRRQEGYGYTF. The CDR3 nucleotides read TGTGCCAGCAGGAGACAAGAGGGCTATGGCTACACCTTC.

V is TRBV5-5 and J is TRBJ1-4, with 12 nucleotides matching TRBD1. The CDR3 runs to 14 residues. J gave up 7 bases and V 4 bases, and 2 bases lay outside the gene matches. The germline V gene has CDR1 SGHKS and CDR2 YYEKEE (reference sequence). As DNA, the CDR3 is TGTGCCAGCAGCGAGGGACAGGGGGCTGAAAAACTGTTTTTT. Its protein product is CASSEGQGAEKLFF.

The rearrangement uses TRBV19 and TRBJ1-6; 7 bases match TRBD1. This CDR3 has 15 amino acids. Germline V gives CDR1 LNHDA, CDR2 SQIVND (reference sequence). The trim removed 6 bases at V and 7 bases at J, leaving 9 bases unmatched. The DNA for the CDR3 is TGTGCCAGTAGCCCCTTTTTGACAGGGAATTCACCCCTCCACTTT. It encodes CASSPFLTGNSPLHF.

The chain links TRBV6-1 to TRBJ1-1; D is undetermined. CDR3 size: 13 residues. The germline V gene encodes CDR1 MNHNS and CDR2 SASEGT. The V end was cut by 2 bases, the J end by 3 bases, with 7 bases between. Here the CDR3 DNA reads TGTGCCAGCAGTGAAAGGGAATACACTGAAGCTTTCTTT. It codes for CASSEREYTEAFF.

This clone occurred once. The chain has TRBV7-6 and TRBJ2-5, with D perhaps matching TRBD1 (5 bases). The V end was cut by 1 base, the J end by 2 bases, with 11 bases between. Germline CDR1 reads SGHVS; CDR2 reads FNYEAQ. The CDR3 consists of 15 residues. Here the CDR3 DNA reads TGTGCCAGCAGCTTAGGGGCCAGGGTACAAGAGACCCAGTACTTC. This gives the protein CASSLGARVQETQYF. Full variable domain (missing parts from reference TRBV7-6 and TRBJ2-5): GAGVSQSPRYKVTKRGQDVALRCDPISGHVSLYWYRQALGQGPEFLTYFNYEAQQDKSGLPNDRFSAERPEGSISTLTIQRTEQRDSAMYRCASSLGARVQETQYFGPGTRLLVL.

The chain's CDR3 is CASSQPAYDTIYF. In DNA, the CDR3 is TGTGCCAGCAGCCAACCCGCGTACGACACCATATATTTT. This chain links TRBV3-1 (or the pseudogene TRBV3-2) with TRBJ1-3; no clear D. V lost 2 bases and J lost 8, with 10 bases in between. Germline assignment: CDR1 LGHDT and CDR2 YNNKEL (reference sequence). This CDR3 region has 13 residues.

This chain links TRBV18 with TRBJ2-5; no reliable D call. This CDR3 region has 14 residues. Between the trimmed V and J ends, which lost 0 bases and 5 bases, there was a span of 10 bases. In germline, CDR1 is KGHSH, CDR2 LQKENI. The CDR3 spells CASSPPQPDETQYF. CDR3 nucleotide sequence: TGTGCCAGCTCACCACCACAGCCGGATGAGACCCAGTACTTC.

The V call is TRBV3-1 (or the pseudogene TRBV3-2), the J call TRBJ1-5; the match to TRBD1 covers 12 bases. The CDR3 sequence is 16 residues long. With 4 bases clipped from V and 6 bases from J, the junction kept 7 bases outside the gene matches. In germline, CDR1 is LGHDT, CDR2 YNNKEL (reference sequence). CDR3 sequence: CASSLTGTGGRQPQHF. Written as DNA, the CDR3 is TGTGCCAGCAGCCTTACCGGGACAGGGGGCCGTCAGCCCCAGCATTTT.

The chain uses TRBV5-6 and TRBJ2-2; D possibly matches TRBD1 or TRBD2 (5 bases each). Germline-derived CDR1 and CDR2 are SGHDT and YYEEEE. The CDR3 consists of 15 residues. V lost 6 bases to trimming and J lost 5 bases, with 17 bases between them. CDR3 sequence: CASTESGRRTGELFF. CDR3 sequence (DNA): TGTGCCAGCACCGAATCGGGGCGTCGTACCGGGGAGCTGTTTTTT.

CDR3 coding DNA: TGCGCCAGCAGCTTCGGATACGAAGAGGGCTACACCTTC. It encodes CASSFGYEEGYTF. The rearrangement joins TRBV5-1 to TRBJ1-2; D gene unclear. V was clipped by 2 bases and J by 8 bases, with 13 bases between them. Germline assignment: CDR1 SGHRS and CDR2 YFSETQ. The CDR3 spans 13 residues.

The V gene is TRBV7-2, the J gene TRBJ1-5; 7 bases are shared with TRBD1. CDR3 length equals 13 residues. CDR1 is SGHTA and CDR2 is FQGNSA in the germline V gene. V gave up 10 bases and J gave up 7 bases; unmatched junction bases: 10. The DNA of the CDR3 is TGTGCCATTAAGTACAGGGGTAAACAGCCCCAGCATTTT. This encodes CAIKYRGKQPQHF.

The chain joins TRBV6-6 to TRBJ1-1; D gene ambiguous. The CDR3 contains 16 residues. Germline V gene sequence: CDR1 MNHNY, CDR2 SVGAGI (reference sequence). V was clipped by 3 bases and J by 0 bases, with 14 bases between them. CDR3 amino acids: CASSYSWAGMNTEAFF. As DNA, the CDR3 is TGTGCCAGCAGTTATTCCTGGGCAGGCATGAACACTGAAGCTTTCTTT.

This clone appeared once. The V call is TRBV6-2 or TRBV6-3, the J call TRBJ2-3; possibly TRBD1 or TRBD2 for D (6 bases each). The V and J ends lost 4 bases and 0 bases respectively, with 11 bases between them. Per germline, CDR1 MNHEY and CDR2 SVGEGT. The CDR3 is made up of 15 amino acids. Here the CDR3 reads CASSWGAGSTDTQYF. The CDR3, as DNA: TGTGCCAGCAGTTGGGGGGCTGGTAGCACAGATACGCAGTATTTT.

The chain links TRBV7-3 to TRBJ1-2; no reliable D call. Germline-derived CDR1 and CDR2 are SGHTA and FQGTGA. V lost 1 base and J lost 3, with 9 bases in between. This CDR3 is 14 amino acids long. This CDR3 is CASSLNPGDYGYTF. In DNA form, the CDR3 reads TGTGCCAGCAGCTTAAACCCAGGAGACTATGGCTACACCTTC.

The chain carries TRBV14 and TRBJ2-4; possible D gene TRBD2, 5 bases. Germline V lookup: CDR1 SGHDN, CDR2 FVKESK. The CDR3 is 14 residues long. Trimming took 1 base from V and 6 from J, leaving 10 bases between them. The CDR3 bases are TGTGCCAGCAGCCAAGGAGGGAGAGGAAACATTCAGTACTTC. Its translation: CASSQGGRGNIQYF.

About this clone: This same CDR3 is encoded by further DNA sequences in the sample. The chain combines TRBV11-3 with TRBJ2-5, with D perhaps TRBD2 (6 bases). Germline CDR1 and CDR2: SGHNT and YENEEA. There are 14 residues in the CDR3. Trimming shortened V by 1 base and J by 5 bases, and 11 bases separated the two germline ends. The CDR3 DNA follows: TGTGCCAGCAGCTTAGGGGCTGGAGGGGAGACCCAGTACTTC. Its translation: CASSLGAGGETQYF. Full variable domain (remainder filled in from reference TRBV11-3 and TRBJ2-5): EAGVVQSPRYKIIEKKQPVAFWCNPISGHNTLYWYLQNLGQGPELLIRYENEEAVDDSQLPKDRFSAERLKGVDSTLKIQPAELGDSAVYLCASSLGAGGETQYFGPGTRLLVL.

In this sample, this clone turned up a few times. The chain combines TRBV9 with TRBJ2-5; 9 bases map to TRBD1. CDR1 SGDLS and CDR2 YYNGEE come from the germline V gene. Trimming took 2 bases from V and 4 from J; bases not matched to a gene: 6. This CDR3 is built from 15 residues. CDR3: CASSVAGDRAETQYF. The CDR3, as DNA: TGTGCCAGCAGCGTCGCCGGGGACAGGGCAGAGACCCAGTACTTC.

The V gene is TRBV5-5, the J gene TRBJ1-1; the D gene is possibly TRBD1 (6 bases). CDR3 length: 13 amino acids. V lost 4 bases and J 6 bases, leaving 13 bases between the germline ends. The germline CDR1 and CDR2 sequences are SGHKS and YYEKEE (reference sequence). The CDR3 loop reads CASSGQWSSEAFF. CDR3 DNA: TGTGCCAGCAGCGGACAGTGGAGCTCTGAAGCTTTCTTT.

The gene calls are TRBV29-1 and TRBJ2-5, with D perhaps given as TRBD1 or TRBD2 (5 bases each). From germline, CDR1 is SQVTM and CDR2 ANQGSEA. V was clipped by 3 bases and J by 4 bases, with 9 bases between them. The CDR3 covers 12 residues. The CDR3: CSVEKGTETQYF. CDR3 nucleotide sequence: TGCAGCGTTGAGAAGGGGACAGAGACCCAGTACTTC.